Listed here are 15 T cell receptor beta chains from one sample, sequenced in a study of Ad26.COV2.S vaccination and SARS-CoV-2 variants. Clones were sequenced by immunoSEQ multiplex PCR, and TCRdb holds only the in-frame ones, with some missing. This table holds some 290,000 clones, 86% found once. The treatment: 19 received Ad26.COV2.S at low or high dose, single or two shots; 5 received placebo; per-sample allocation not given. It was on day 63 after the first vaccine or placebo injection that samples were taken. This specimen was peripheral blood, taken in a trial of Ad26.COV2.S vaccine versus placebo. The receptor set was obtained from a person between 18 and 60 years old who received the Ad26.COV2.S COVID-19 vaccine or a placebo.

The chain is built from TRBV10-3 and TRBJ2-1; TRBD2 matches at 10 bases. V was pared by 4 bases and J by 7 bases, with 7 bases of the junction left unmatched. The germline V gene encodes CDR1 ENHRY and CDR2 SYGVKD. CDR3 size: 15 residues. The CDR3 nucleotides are TGTGCCATCAGTGTAGCGGGGGGAAGGTTGAATGAGCAGTTCTTC. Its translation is CAISVAGGRLNEQFF.

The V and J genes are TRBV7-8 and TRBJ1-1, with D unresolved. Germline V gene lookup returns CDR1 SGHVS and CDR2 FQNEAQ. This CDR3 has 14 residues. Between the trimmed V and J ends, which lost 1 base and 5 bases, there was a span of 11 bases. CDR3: CASSLGRLGTEAFF. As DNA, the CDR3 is TGTGCCAGCAGCTTAGGACGTTTGGGGACTGAAGCTTTCTTT. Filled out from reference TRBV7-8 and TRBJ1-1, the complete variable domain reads GAGVSQSPRYKVAKRGQDVALRCDPISGHVSLFWYQQALGQGPEFLTYFQNEAQLDKSGLPSDRFFAERPEGSVSTLKIQRTQQEDSAVYLCASSLGRLGTEAFFGQGTRLTVV.

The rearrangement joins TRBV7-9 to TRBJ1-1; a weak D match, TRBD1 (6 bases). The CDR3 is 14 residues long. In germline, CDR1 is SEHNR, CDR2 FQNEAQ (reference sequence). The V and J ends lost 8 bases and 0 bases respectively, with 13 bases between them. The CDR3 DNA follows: TGTGCCAGCCTAACACAGGGACTGAACACTGAAGCTTTCTTT. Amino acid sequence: CASLTQGLNTEAFF.

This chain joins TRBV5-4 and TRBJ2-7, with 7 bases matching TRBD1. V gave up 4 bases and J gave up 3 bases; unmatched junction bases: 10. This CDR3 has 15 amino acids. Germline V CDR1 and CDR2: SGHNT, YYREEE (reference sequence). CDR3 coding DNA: TGTGCCAGCAGCCAGCCCGGGACAGCGATCTACGAGCAGTACTTC. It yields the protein CASSQPGTAIYEQYF.

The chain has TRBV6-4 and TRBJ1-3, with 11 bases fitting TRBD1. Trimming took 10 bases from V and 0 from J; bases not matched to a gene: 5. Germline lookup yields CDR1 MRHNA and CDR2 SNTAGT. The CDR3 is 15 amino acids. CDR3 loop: CANWDRGSSGNTIYF. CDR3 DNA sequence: TGTGCCAACTGGGACAGGGGGAGCTCTGGAAACACCATATATTTT.

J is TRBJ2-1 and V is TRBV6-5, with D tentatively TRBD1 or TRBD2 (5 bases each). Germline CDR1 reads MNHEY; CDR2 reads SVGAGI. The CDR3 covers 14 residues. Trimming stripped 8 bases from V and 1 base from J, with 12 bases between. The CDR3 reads CASLERGSYNEQFF. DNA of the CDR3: TGTGCCAGCCTCGAGAGGGGATCCTACAATGAGCAGTTCTTC.

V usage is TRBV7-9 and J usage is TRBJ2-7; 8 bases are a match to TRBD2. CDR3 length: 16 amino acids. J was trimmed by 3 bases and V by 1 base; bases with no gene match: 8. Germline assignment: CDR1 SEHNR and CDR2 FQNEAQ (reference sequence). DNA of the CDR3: TGTGCCAGCAGCTTAGACCGGGGGGGCCGACGCTACGAGCAGTACTTC. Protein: CASSLDRGGRRYEQYF.

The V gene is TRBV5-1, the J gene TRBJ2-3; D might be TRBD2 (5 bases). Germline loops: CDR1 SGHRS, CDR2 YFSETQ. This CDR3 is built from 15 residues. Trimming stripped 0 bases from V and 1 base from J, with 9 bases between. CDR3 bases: TGCGCCAGCAGCTTGGGATCGCGGGGCACAGATACGCAGTATTTT. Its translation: CASSLGSRGTDTQYF.

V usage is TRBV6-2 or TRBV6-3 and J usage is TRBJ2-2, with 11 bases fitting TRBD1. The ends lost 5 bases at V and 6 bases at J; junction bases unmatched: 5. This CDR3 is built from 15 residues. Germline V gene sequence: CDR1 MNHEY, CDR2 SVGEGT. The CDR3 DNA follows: TGTGCCAGCAGTCCCGGGACAGGGGGTCCCGGGGAGCTGTTTTTT. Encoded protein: CASSPGTGGPGELFF.

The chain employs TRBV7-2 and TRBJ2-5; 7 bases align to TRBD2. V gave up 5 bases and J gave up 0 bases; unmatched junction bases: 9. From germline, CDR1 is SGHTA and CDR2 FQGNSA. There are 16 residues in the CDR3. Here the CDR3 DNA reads TGTGCCAGCAGCCCCCCCCGTGCGGGGGACCAAGAGACCCAGTACTTC. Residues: CASSPPRAGDQETQYF.

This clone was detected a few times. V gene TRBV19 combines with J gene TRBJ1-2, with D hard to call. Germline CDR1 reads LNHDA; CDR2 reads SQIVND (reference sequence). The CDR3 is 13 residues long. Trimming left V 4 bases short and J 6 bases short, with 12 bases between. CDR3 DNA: TGTGCCAGTAGTAGGGTGGCGGTGGATGGCTACACCTTC. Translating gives CASSRVAVDGYTF.

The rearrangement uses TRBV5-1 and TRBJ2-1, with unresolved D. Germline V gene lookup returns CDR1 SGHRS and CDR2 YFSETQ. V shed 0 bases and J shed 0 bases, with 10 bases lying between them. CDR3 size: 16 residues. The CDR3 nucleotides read TGCGCCAGCAGCTTGGTGGGCAGGAGCTCCTACAATGAGCAGTTCTTC. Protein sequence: CASSLVGRSSYNEQFF.

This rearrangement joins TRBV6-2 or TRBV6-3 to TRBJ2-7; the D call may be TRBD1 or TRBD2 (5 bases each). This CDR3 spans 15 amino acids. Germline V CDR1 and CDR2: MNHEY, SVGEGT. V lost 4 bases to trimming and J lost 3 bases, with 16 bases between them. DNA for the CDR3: TGTGCCAGCAGTTCCCCCGGGACCCTTGACTACGAGCAGTACTTC. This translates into CASSSPGTLDYEQYF.

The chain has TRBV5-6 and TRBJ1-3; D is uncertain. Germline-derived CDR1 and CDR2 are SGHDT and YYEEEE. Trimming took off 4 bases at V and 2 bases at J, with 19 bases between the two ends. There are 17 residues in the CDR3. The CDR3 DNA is TGTGCCAGCAGCCGGCGGGCCACTAGAGAGGCTGGAAACACCATATATTTT. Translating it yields CASSRRATREAGNTIYF.

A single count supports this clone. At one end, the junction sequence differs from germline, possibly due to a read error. CDR3 in amino acids: CATSPGVNYGYTF. The CDR3 nucleotides read TGTGCCACCAGTCCGGGGGTAAACTATGGCTACACCTTC. The chain is built from TRBV6-5 and TRBJ1-2; a weak D match, TRBD1 (5 bases). The germline CDR1 and CDR2 sequences are MNHEY and SVGAGI. This CDR3 has 13 residues.